The sequence of this TCR beta chain was determined in a study of prognosis after radiotherapy for stage I lung cancer. The study, taken as a whole, reports: Medians of approximately 10,000 versus 7,000 showed unique TCR clone counts falling after stereotactic body radiation therapy. Patients who went on to get distant metastases had lower Shannon entropy after stereotactic body radiation therapy.

This CDR3 has 15 amino acids. TCR beta CDR3 amplification from genomic DNA was performed by two-round multiplex PCR. The first round of PCR was done with primers that matched each TRBV and TRBJ gene. TCRdb used MiXCR to reprocess the multiplex PCR reads, holding one entry per CDR3 protein. The sample records about 24,000 distinct CDR3 sequences, roughly 34% being singletons. The table lists this clonotype with many counts. Its specificity is not known. Sample: PBMCs, taken before or after stereotactic body radiation therapy (not recorded which). This receptor was identified in a donor over 45 with non-small cell lung cancer. The chain employs TRBV3-2 and TRBJ2-7. TRBV3-2 is assigned pseudogene status. CDR3 bases: TGTGCCAGCAGCCAAGATGGTGGCAGCTCCTACGAGCAGTACTTC. Translating it yields CASSQDGGSSYEQYF.